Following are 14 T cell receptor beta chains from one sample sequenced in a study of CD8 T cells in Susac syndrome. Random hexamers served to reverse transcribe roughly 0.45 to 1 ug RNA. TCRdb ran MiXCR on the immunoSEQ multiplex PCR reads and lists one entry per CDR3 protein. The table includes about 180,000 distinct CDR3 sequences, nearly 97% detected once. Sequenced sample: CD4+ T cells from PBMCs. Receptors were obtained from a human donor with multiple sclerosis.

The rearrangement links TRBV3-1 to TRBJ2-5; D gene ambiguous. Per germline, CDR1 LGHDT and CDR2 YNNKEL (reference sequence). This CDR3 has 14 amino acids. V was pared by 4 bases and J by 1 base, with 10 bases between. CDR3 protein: CASSPTGRQETQYF. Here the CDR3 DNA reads TGTGCCAGCAGCCCCACCGGACGCCAAGAGACCCAGTACTTC.

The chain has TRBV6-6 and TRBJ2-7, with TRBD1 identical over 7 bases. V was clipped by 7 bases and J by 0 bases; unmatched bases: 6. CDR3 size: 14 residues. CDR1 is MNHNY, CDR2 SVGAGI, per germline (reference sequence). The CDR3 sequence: CASKVTGNSYEQYF. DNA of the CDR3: TGTGCCAGCAAAGTGACAGGGAACTCCTACGAGCAGTACTTC.

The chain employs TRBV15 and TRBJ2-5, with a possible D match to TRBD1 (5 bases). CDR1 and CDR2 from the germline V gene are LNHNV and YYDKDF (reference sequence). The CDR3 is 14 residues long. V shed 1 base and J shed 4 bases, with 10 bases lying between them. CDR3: CATSRVNRGETQYF. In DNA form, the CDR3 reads TGTGCCACCAGCAGAGTGAATAGGGGAGAGACCCAGTACTTC.

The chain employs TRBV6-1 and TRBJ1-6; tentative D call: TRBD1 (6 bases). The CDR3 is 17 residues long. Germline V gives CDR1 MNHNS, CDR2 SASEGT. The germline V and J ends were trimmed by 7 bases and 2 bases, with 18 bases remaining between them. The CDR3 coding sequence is TGTGCCAGCACCCGAAACTTAGGGGACACCTATAATTCACCCCTCCACTTT. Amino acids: CASTRNLGDTYNSPLHF.

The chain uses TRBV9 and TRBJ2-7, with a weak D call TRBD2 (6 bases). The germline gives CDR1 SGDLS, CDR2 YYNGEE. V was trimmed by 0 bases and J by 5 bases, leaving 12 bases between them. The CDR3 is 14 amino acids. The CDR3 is CASSVEAWEDEQYF. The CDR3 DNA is TGTGCCAGCAGCGTAGAAGCATGGGAGGACGAGCAGTACTTC.

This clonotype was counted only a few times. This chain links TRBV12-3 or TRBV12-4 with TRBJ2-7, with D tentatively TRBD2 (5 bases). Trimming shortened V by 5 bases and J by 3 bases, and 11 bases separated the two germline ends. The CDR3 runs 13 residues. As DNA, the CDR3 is TGTGCCAGCAGTCGGACTTCTGGCTACGAGCAGTACTTC. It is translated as CASSRTSGYEQYF.

DNA of the CDR3: TGCAGCGTTGAAGAGCTAGTAGGAGATACGCAGTATTTT. Protein: CSVEELVGDTQYF. V and J are TRBV29-1 and TRBJ2-3; D is unresolved. The V end lost 0 bases, the J end lost 5 bases, and 9 bases lay between the germline ends. The germline V gene has CDR1 SQVTM and CDR2 ANQGSEA. The CDR3 spans 13 residues.

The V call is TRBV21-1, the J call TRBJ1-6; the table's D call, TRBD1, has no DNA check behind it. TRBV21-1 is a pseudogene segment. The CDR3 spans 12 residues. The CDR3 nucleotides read TGTGCCAGGAGACAGGGTAATTCACCCCTCCACTTT. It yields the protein CARRQGNSPLHF.

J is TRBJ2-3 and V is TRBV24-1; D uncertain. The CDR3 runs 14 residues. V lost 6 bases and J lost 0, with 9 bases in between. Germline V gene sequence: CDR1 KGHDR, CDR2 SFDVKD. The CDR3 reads CATSPGRSTDTQYF. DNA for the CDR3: TGTGCCACCAGTCCCGGACGGAGCACAGATACGCAGTATTTT.

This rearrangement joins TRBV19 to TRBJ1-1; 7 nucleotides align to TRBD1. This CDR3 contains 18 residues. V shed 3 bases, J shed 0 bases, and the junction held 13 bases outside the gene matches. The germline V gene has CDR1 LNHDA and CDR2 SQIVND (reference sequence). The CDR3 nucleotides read TGTGCCAGTAGTATCTGGGCGAGGGGGCAGGGCATGAACACTGAAGCTTTCTTT. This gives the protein CASSIWARGQGMNTEAFF. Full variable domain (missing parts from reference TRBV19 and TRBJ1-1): DGGITQSPKYLFRKEGQNVTLSCEQNLNHDAMYWYRQDPGQGLRLIYYSQIVNDFQKGDIAEGYSVSREKKESFPLTVTSAQKNPTAFYLCASSIWARGQGMNTEAFFGQGTRLTVV.

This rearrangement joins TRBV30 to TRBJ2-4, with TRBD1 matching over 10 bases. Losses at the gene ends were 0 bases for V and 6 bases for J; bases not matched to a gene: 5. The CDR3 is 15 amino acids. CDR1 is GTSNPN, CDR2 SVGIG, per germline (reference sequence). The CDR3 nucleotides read TGTGCCTGGAGTGTACTTAGGACAGGGGGAAACATTCAGTACTTC. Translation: CAWSVLRTGGNIQYF.

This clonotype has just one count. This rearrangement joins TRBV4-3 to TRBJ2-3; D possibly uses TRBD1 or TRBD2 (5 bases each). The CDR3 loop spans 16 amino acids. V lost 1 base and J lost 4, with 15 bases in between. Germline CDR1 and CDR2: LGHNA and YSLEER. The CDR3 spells CASSQVVGDPPDTQYF. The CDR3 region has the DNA TGCGCCAGCAGCCAAGTCGTCGGGGACCCCCCAGATACGCAGTATTTT.

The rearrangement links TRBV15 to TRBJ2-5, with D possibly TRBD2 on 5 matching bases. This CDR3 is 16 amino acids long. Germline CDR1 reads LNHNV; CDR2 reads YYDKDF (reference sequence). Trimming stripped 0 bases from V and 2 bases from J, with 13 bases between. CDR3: CATSRDSWTGQETQYF. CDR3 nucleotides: TGTGCCACCAGCAGAGACTCATGGACTGGACAAGAGACCCAGTACTTC.

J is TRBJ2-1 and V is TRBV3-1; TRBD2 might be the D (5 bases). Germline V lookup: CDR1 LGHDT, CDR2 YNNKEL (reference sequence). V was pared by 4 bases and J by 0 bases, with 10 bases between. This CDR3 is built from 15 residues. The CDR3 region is CASSPLGPSYNEQFF. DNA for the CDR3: TGTGCCAGCAGCCCACTAGGCCCCTCCTACAATGAGCAGTTCTTC.